The present T cell receptor beta chain was sequenced within a study of low-dose radiotherapy and immunotherapy resistance in tumors. This clonotype was found many times. Trimming cost V 2 bases and J 8 bases; bases outside gene matches: 4. The length of the CDR3 is 14 residues. CDR1 and CDR2 (germline): LGHDT, YNNKEL (reference sequence). Gene-specific TRAV and TRBV primers were used for first-strand cDNA, covering alpha and beta chains. With a constant-region primer and a V-primer adapter, TCRs were subjected to 20 PCR cycles of amplification. TCRdb called the reads again in MiXCR, with one record for every CDR3 protein. The table has tens of thousands of distinct CDR3 sequences, about 25% seen once; the top ten hold 6% to 7%. Indicated time point: before trial treatment.

The clonotype originates from a male donor with rectosigmoid adenocarcinoma. Sequencing was performed on PBMCs, taken before treatment. V is TRBV3-1 and J is TRBJ2-4, with 9 bases matching TRBD1. CDR3 loop: CASSQRTGDHIQYF. CDR3 sequence (DNA): TGTGCCAGCAGCCAACGGACAGGGGATCACATTCAGTACTTC. The whole variable domain, filled in from reference TRBV3-1 and TRBJ2-4, reads DTAVSQTPKYLVTQMGNDKSIKCEQNLGHDTMYWYKQDSKKFLKIMFSYNNKELIINETVPNRFSPKSPDKAHLNLHINSLELGDSAVYFCASSQRTGDHIQYFGAGTRLSVL.